This T cell receptor (beta chain) is drawn from a study of T cells in Graves' hyperthyroidism and ophthalmopathy. Amplification of TCR beta CDR3 regions was performed using RNA transcripts as template. The HTBI set primed first-round TCR CDR3 RT-PCR. TCRdb reanalysed the multiplex PCR reads using MiXCR and keeps one entry per CDR3 protein. The table records 650,000 to 750,000 distinct CDR3 sequences, 14% of them present only once. Patients having uncontrolled infection, another autoimmune disease, pregnancy or lactation were not included. Study-level results: Patients with ophthalmopathy were separated from those with stable hyperthyroidism by a 13 V-J model.

This CDR3 is built from 13 residues. V lost 3 bases, J lost 7 bases, and 12 bases lay in between. This clonotype was counted between two and nine times. Its antigen is unidentified. The chain links TRBV12-3 or TRBV12-4 to TRBJ2-5; the D is unclear. Sequenced input: blood. This TCR was recovered from a woman aged 18-29 years with Graves' hyperthyroidism. CDR3 DNA sequence: TGTGCCAGCAGTTTTACCGAACTGGGGACCCAGTACTTC. It translates to CASSFTELGTQYF.